This T cell receptor (beta chain) was identified during a study of cytotoxic CD8 clonotypes in ibrutinib-treated CLL. About the study: The taking of response samples occurred after a median about 12 months of treatment, with a range of 6 to 36.

TCRdb's copy holds only in-frame clones and misses some; the assay was immunoSEQ multiplex PCR. This sample has roughly 330,000 clones, with around 66% found just once. Germline values: CDR1 LNHDA, CDR2 SQIVND (reference sequence). Germline trimming cut 3 bases from V and 7 bases from J; bases unmatched to any gene: 2. This CDR3 is 12 amino acids long. This clone was detected a few times. This clonotype was sampled from a human donor with chronic lymphocytic leukemia. The starting material was PBMCs, obtained after 36 months of ibrutinib treatment. The genes are TRBV19 and TRBJ1-1, with 7 nucleotides matching TRBD1. The CDR3 loop is CASSIHRGEAFF. In DNA form, the CDR3 reads TGTGCCAGTAGTATTCACAGGGGTGAAGCTTTCTTT.